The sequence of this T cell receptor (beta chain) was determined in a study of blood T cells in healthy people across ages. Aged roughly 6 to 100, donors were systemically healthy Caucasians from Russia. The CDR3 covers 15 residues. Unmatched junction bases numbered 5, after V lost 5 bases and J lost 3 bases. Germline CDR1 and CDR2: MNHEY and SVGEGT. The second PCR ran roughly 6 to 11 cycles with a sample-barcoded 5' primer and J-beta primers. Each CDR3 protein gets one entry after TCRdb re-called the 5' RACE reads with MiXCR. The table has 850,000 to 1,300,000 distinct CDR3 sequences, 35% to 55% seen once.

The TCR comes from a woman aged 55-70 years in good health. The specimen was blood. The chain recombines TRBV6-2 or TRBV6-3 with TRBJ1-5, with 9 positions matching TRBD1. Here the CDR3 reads CASSRTGADNQPQHF. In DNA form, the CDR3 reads TGTGCCAGCAGTCGGACAGGGGCGGACAATCAGCCCCAGCATTTT.